The next 20 T cell receptor beta chains were all read from a single sample in a study of shared clonotypes between healthy human individuals. Here immunoSEQ multiplex PCR was the method, and the copy in TCRdb shows in-frame clones only, minus some. The table shows about 680,000 clones, with around 67% occurring only once. The sequencing input was memory CD4+ T cells sorted from blood. The subset was: CD45RA-negative fraction. The origin of the receptors is a woman between 25 and 40 years old in good health.

The genes are TRBV11-2 and TRBJ2-1; a possible D gene is TRBD2 (5 bases). With 0 bases removed from V and 7 bases from J, the gap between germline ends came to 13 bases. Germline CDR1 reads SGHAT; CDR2 reads FQNNGV. This CDR3 has 15 amino acids. This CDR3 reads CASSLDGLAPNEQFF. The CDR3 bases are TGTGCCAGCAGCTTAGATGGGCTAGCTCCGAATGAGCAGTTCTTC. The whole variable domain, filled in from reference TRBV11-2 and TRBJ2-1, reads EAGVAQSPRYKIIEKRQSVAFWCNPISGHATLYWYQQILGQGPKLLIQFQNNGVVDDSQLPKDRFSAERLKGVDSTLKIQPAKLEDSAVYLCASSLDGLAPNEQFFGPGTRLTVL.

The V and J genes are TRBV28 and TRBJ2-4, with a tentative D call TRBD1 (5 bases). Germline CDR1 and CDR2: MDHEN and SYDVKM. CDR3 length equals 14 residues. V lost 2 bases, J lost 2 bases, and 7 bases lay in between. For the CDR3, the DNA is TGTGCCAGCAGTTTAAGGGGAACCAAAAACATTCAGTACTTC. It yields the protein CASSLRGTKNIQYF.

The sample holds a few counts of this clone. The V and J genes are TRBV10-1 and TRBJ2-4; possible D gene TRBD2, 6 bases. Germline CDR1 WNHNN, CDR2 SYGVQD (reference sequence). The V and J ends lost 3 bases and 4 bases respectively, with 10 bases between them. The CDR3 extends over 14 amino acids. For the CDR3, the DNA is TGCGCCAGCAGTGAAGGTAGCGGAAAAAACATTCAGTACTTC. Its translation is CASSEGSGKNIQYF.

Comments on this clone: One end of the junction varies from germline; a read error may be responsible. This chain connects TRBV7-2 to TRBJ2-5; TRBD2 agrees at 7 bases. The CDR3 length is 13 residues. The germline CDR1 and CDR2 sequences are SGHTA and FQGNSA. In nucleotides, the CDR3 is TGTGCCAGCAGCCGGGACTACCAAAAGACCCAGTACTTC. Translating gives CASSRDYQKTQYF.

The rearrangement links TRBV7-7 to TRBJ2-2; D possibly corresponds to TRBD1 (6 bases). The CDR3 spans 15 residues. Per germline, CDR1 SSHAT and CDR2 FNYEAQ (reference sequence). Deletions cut 2 bases from V and 3 bases from J, with 10 bases between. The CDR3 here is CASSLSPGDTGELFF. CDR3 DNA: TGTGCCAGCAGCTTAAGTCCAGGGGACACCGGGGAGCTGTTTTTT.

This clone showed up just once. The V call is TRBV6-5, the J call TRBJ1-6, with D uncertain. V was cut by 4 bases and J by 7 bases, with 14 bases left in between. The germline CDR1 and CDR2 sequences are MNHEY and SVGAGI. This CDR3 is 15 amino acids long. The DNA for the CDR3 is TGTGCCAGCAGTTCCAGACGGATGGGCAATTCACCCCTCCACTTT. It specifies CASSSRRMGNSPLHF.

This CDR3 reads CASSLAAGVPGELFF. DNA of the CDR3: TGCGCCAGCAGCTTAGCAGCAGGGGTTCCCGGGGAGCTGTTTTTT. This rearrangement joins TRBV5-1 to TRBJ2-2; D might be TRBD1 (6 bases). V shed 2 bases and J shed 6 bases, with 14 bases lying between them. The CDR3 has 15 residues. Germline CDR1 is SGHRS and CDR2 is YFSETQ.

The chain couples TRBV19 to TRBJ2-7; 8 bases match TRBD2. The CDR3 covers 14 residues. V trimming: 9 bases; J trimming: 8 bases; junction bases outside the gene matches: 15. From germline, CDR1 is LNHDA and CDR2 SQIVND (reference sequence). CDR3 sequence reads: CARNLLADLHQQYF. CDR3 sequence (DNA): TGTGCCAGAAACTTACTAGCGGACCTACATCAGCAGTACTTC. The full variable domain, in which reference TRBV19 and TRBJ2-7 provide the parts outside the CDR3, is DGGITQSPKYLFRKEGQNVTLSCEQNLNHDAMYWYRQDPGQGLRLIYYSQIVNDFQKGDIAEGYSVSREKKESFPLTVTSAQKNPTAFYLCARNLLADLHQQYFGPGTRLTVT.

In DNA, the CDR3 is TGTGCCAGCAGCTTAGAAGGTTCTCGGAACTATGGCTACACCTTC. Translation gives CASSLEGSRNYGYTF. The J gene is TRBJ1-2, the V gene TRBV7-9; D uncertain. This CDR3 spans 15 amino acids. CDR1 is SEHNR, CDR2 FQNEAQ, per germline (reference sequence). Trimming took off 1 base at V and 2 bases at J, with 11 bases between the two ends.

The rearrangement uses TRBV29-1 and TRBJ2-2, with D possibly TRBD1 on 5 matching bases. This CDR3 is built from 14 residues. The V end was cut by 4 bases, the J end by 1 base, with 10 bases between. Per the germline V gene, CDR1 is SQVTM and CDR2 is ANQGSEA. CDR3 in DNA: TGCAGCGTTGGGGCCCAGGGGAACACCGGGGAGCTGTTTTTT. Translated, it gives CSVGAQGNTGELFF.

The V call is TRBV6-6, the J call TRBJ2-1; D is undetermined. The germline V gene encodes CDR1 MNHNY and CDR2 SVGAGI (reference sequence). The CDR3 totals 13 residues. V dropped 6 bases and J dropped 8 bases, with 14 bases sitting between them. CDR3 loop: CASSNSRRDEQFF. CDR3 DNA: TGTGCCAGCAGCAACAGCAGAAGGGATGAGCAGTTCTTC.

This clone was observed at least ten times. This chain uses TRBV6-5 with TRBJ1-2, with D perhaps matching TRBD1 (6 bases). The V end lost 6 bases, the J end lost 7 bases, and 15 bases lay between the germline ends. CDR1 is MNHEY, CDR2 SVGAGI, per germline. The CDR3 consists of 13 residues. The CDR3 protein is CASRLQGSGGYTF. The CDR3 coding sequence is TGTGCCAGCAGGCTACAGGGAAGCGGTGGCTACACCTTC.

In nucleotides, the CDR3 is TGTGCCAGCAGCCTCGACAGGGGGAGAGATACGCAGTATTTT. Translated: CASSLDRGRDTQYF. The V call is TRBV5-4, the J call TRBJ2-3; 9 bases agree with TRBD1. The CDR3 runs 14 residues. The junction had 5 bases not matched to a gene; V was cut back by 4 bases and J by 5 bases. Germline values: CDR1 SGHNT, CDR2 YYREEE (reference sequence). Drawing the rest from reference TRBV5-4 and TRBJ2-3, the complete variable domain is ETGVTQSPTHLIKTRGQQVTLRCSSQSGHNTVSWYQQALGQGPQFIFQYYREEENGRGNFPPRFSGLQFPNYSSELNVNALELDDSALYLCASSLDRGRDTQYFGPGTRLTVL.

The genes are TRBV10-1 and TRBJ2-7, with D unresolved. CDR1 is WNHNN, CDR2 SYGVQD, per germline (reference sequence). CDR3 length equals 14 residues. The V end lost 4 bases, the J end lost 5 bases, and 15 bases lay between the germline ends. The CDR3 DNA is TGCGCCAGCAGTGGTGGTCCGTCTACTGACGAGCAGTACTTC. The encoded protein is CASSGGPSTDEQYF.

This clone was detected only once. V and J are TRBV6-6 and TRBJ2-1, with 10 bases aligning to TRBD2. Losses at the gene ends were 5 bases for V and 0 bases for J; bases not matched to a gene: 1. This CDR3 region has 15 residues. Germline V gene sequence: CDR1 MNHNY, CDR2 SVGAGI (reference sequence). CDR3 amino acids: CASSIAGGSYNEQFF. CDR3 coding DNA: TGTGCCAGCAGTATAGCGGGAGGCTCCTACAATGAGCAGTTCTTC.

V gene TRBV5-1 combines with J gene TRBJ2-1; tentatively, D is TRBD1 or TRBD2 (5 bases each). CDR3 size: 15 residues. Germline-derived CDR1 and CDR2 are SGHRS and YFSETQ. V gave up 1 base and J gave up 6 bases, with 14 bases separating them. The CDR3 DNA reads as TGCGCCAGCAGCTTGTTGGGGGAGCTTAGCAATGAGCAGTTCTTC. Protein product: CASSLLGELSNEQFF.

The chain couples TRBV6-5 to TRBJ2-1, with 7 bases identical to TRBD2. CDR3 length equals 12 residues. V lost 6 bases and J lost 9; bases outside the gene matches: 5. From germline, CDR1 is MNHEY and CDR2 SVGAGI. CDR3 amino acids: CASRTSAVEQFF. The CDR3 coding sequence is TGTGCCAGCAGAACTAGCGCGGTTGAGCAGTTCTTC.

This clone was observed a single time. V and J are TRBV19 and TRBJ1-4; a possible D gene is TRBD1 (6 bases). Trimming removed 2 bases from V and 6 bases from J, with 16 bases in between. Germline V gene sequence: CDR1 LNHDA, CDR2 SQIVND (reference sequence). The CDR3 consists of 16 residues. CDR3 sequence: CASSIRRGGLDEKLFF. The CDR3 bases are TGTGCCAGTAGTATACGCCGTGGGGGCTTGGATGAAAAACTGTTTTTT. Full variable domain (missing parts from reference TRBV19 and TRBJ1-4): DGGITQSPKYLFRKEGQNVTLSCEQNLNHDAMYWYRQDPGQGLRLIYYSQIVNDFQKGDIAEGYSVSREKKESFPLTVTSAQKNPTAFYLCASSIRRGGLDEKLFFGSGTQLSVL.

The chain uses TRBV30 and TRBJ1-1, with 7 positions matching TRBD1. CDR3 length: 13 residues. V shed 4 bases, J shed 7 bases, and the junction held 9 bases outside the gene matches. Germline CDR1 is GTSNPN and CDR2 is SVGIG (reference sequence). CDR3 amino acids: CAWTFGDSREAFF. In DNA form, the CDR3 reads TGTGCCTGGACTTTCGGGGACAGCCGTGAAGCTTTCTTT. Looking up the rest from reference TRBV30 and TRBJ1-1 gives the full variable domain: SQTIHQWPATLVQPVGSPLSLECTVEGTSNPNLYWYRQAAGRGLQLLFYSVGIGQISSEVPQNLSASRPQDRQFILSSKKLLLSDSGFYLCAWTFGDSREAFFGQGTRLTVV.

This clone turned up a few times. V is TRBV11-2 and J is TRBJ2-7, with a tentative D call TRBD1 (6 bases). Germline CDR1 reads SGHAT; CDR2 reads FQNNGV. Between the trimmed V and J ends, which lost 1 base and 7 bases, there was a span of 8 bases. This CDR3 has 12 amino acids. Here the CDR3 DNA reads TGTGCCAGCAGCTTAGCGGACAGAGAGCAGTACTTC. It is translated as CASSLADREQYF.